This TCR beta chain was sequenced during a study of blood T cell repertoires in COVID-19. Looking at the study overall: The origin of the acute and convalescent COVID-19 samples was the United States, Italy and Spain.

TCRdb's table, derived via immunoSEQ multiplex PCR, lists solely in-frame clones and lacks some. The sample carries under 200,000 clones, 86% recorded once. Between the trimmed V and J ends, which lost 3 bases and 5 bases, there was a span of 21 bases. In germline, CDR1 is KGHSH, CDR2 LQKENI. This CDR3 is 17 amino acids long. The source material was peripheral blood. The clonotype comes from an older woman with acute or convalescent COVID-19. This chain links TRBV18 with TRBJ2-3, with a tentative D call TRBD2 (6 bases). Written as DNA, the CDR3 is TGTGCCAGCTCACCGCTTTCCAGGACGGGAGCAAAAGATACGCAGTATTTT. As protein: CASSPLSRTGAKDTQYF.